The 8 T cell receptor beta chains given below trace back to one sample, sequenced in a study of cytomegalovirus exposure and HLA in healthy donors. Primers: 60 Vbeta forward and 13 Jbeta reverse. Some clones are missing from TCRdb's copy, which holds only in-frame ones; the method was immunoSEQ multiplex PCR. The table has 95,000 to 150,000 clones, over 80% seen once. Sequencing was done on a sample of PBMCs. These receptors were obtained from a man over 45 in good health and CMV-seronegative.

This clone has a handful of counts. The chain has TRBV6-1 and TRBJ1-1; 7 bases fit TRBD1. This CDR3 is built from 14 residues. Germline V gene lookup returns CDR1 MNHNS and CDR2 SASEGT. V trimming: 4 bases; J trimming: 1 base; junction bases outside the gene matches: 3. The CDR3 here is CASSVDRANTEAFF. For the CDR3, the DNA is TGTGCCAGCAGTGTCGACAGGGCGAACACTGAAGCTTTCTTT.

J is TRBJ1-5 and V is TRBV7-3; possible D gene TRBD1, 5 bases. Germline V gene data show CDR1 as SGHTA and CDR2 as FQGTGA. Between the trimmed V and J ends, which lost 5 bases and 4 bases, there was a span of 9 bases. This CDR3 region has 13 residues. The DNA for the CDR3 is TGTGCCAGCAGCGCCGACAGAAATCAGCCCCAGCATTTT. It is translated as CASSADRNQPQHF.

The chain uses TRBV7-3 and TRBJ2-2, with TRBD1 matching over 8 bases. Germline V gene data show CDR1 as SGHTA and CDR2 as FQGTGA. The CDR3 spans 16 residues. The trim removed 2 bases at V and 2 bases at J, leaving 4 bases unmatched. This CDR3 is CASSLGTGINTGELFF. DNA for the CDR3: TGTGCCAGCAGCTTAGGGACAGGAATTAACACCGGGGAGCTGTTTTTT.

V usage is TRBV10-3 and J usage is TRBJ2-1; no clear D gene. The germline V and J ends were trimmed by 0 bases and 1 base, with 4 bases remaining between them. This CDR3 spans 14 amino acids. Germline V CDR1 and CDR2: ENHRY, SYGVKD. CDR3 DNA sequence: TGTGCCATCAGTGAGTCACTGTCCTACAATGAGCAGTTCTTC. It codes for CAISESLSYNEQFF.

The rearrangement links TRBV7-6 to TRBJ2-3, with no clear D. The CDR3 length is 14 residues. V lost 1 base and J lost 0, with 5 bases in between. The germline gives CDR1 SGHVS, CDR2 FNYEAQ. This CDR3 reads CASSLVGSTDTQYF. The CDR3 DNA follows: TGTGCCAGCAGCTTAGTGGGCAGCACAGATACGCAGTATTTT.

The chain recombines TRBV6-5 with TRBJ2-1, with 8 bases fitting TRBD2. CDR3 length: 14 residues. The V gene end was trimmed by 9 bases and the J gene end by 5 bases; junction bases not matched to a gene: 9. Germline CDR1 MNHEY, CDR2 SVGAGI. CDR3 sequence: CARVNLGGDNEQFF. The DNA of the CDR3 is TGTGCCAGAGTTAATCTCGGGGGGGACAATGAGCAGTTCTTC.

The chain couples TRBV21-1 to TRBJ1-6. TRBV21-1 is marked as a pseudogene. This CDR3 has 17 amino acids. CDR3: CASSKATRTIYNSPLHF. DNA of the CDR3: TGTGCCAGCAGCAAAGCGACTAGGACTATCTATAATTCACCCCTCCACTTT.

V and J are TRBV12-5 and TRBJ2-5, with 7 bases identical to TRBD2. Looked up from germline, CDR1 is LGHNT and CDR2 is FRNRAP. This CDR3 is 13 amino acids long. V lost 6 bases, J lost 3 bases, and 4 bases stayed unmatched. The CDR3 coding sequence is TGTGCTAGTGGCCCCGGGACTAAAGAGACCCAGTACTTC. Amino acid sequence: CASGPGTKETQYF.